This T cell receptor beta chain was sequenced in a study of metastatic and nonmetastatic thyroid tumors. TCRdb re-clonotyped the PCR reads via MiXCR. Of approximately 15,000 clones listed, approximately 12% are singletons. Treatment of any kind had been given to no patient before thyroid surgery. The source is a female donor with papillary thyroid cancer or a benign thyroid nodule (not recorded which). Some clones in this sample may be carry-over from other donors' samples. The sequencing input was tumor tissue.

CDR3 DNA sequence: TGTGCCAGTCGTCCAACAGGACAGGGAAAAAATTCACCCCTCCACTTT. Protein product: CASRPTGQGKNSPLHF. This chain uses TRBV19 with TRBJ1-6, with 8 bases fitting TRBD1. The CDR3 is 16 amino acids. The J segment lost 7 bases and the V segment lost 8 bases, leaving 13 bases of the junction unmatched. CDR1 is LNHDA and CDR2 is SQIVND in the germline V gene (reference sequence). Using reference TRBV19 and TRBJ1-6 for the parts outside the CDR3, the full variable domain is DGGITQSPKYLFRKEGQNVTLSCEQNLNHDAMYWYRQDPGQGLRLIYYSQIVNDFQKGDIAEGYSVSREKKESFPLTVTSAQKNPTAFYLCASRPTGQGKNSPLHFGNGTRLTVT.